What follows are 9 T cell receptor beta chains derived from one specimen sequenced in a study of identifying expanded T cells in peripheral blood. Sequencing was performed with immunoSEQ multiplex PCR; in TCRdb, only in-frame clones are kept and a portion is missing. The sample has tens of thousands of clones, 84% seen once. Sequenced input: blood. The receptor set was obtained from a person between 18 and 75 years old in good health.

Here the CDR3 DNA reads TGTGCCAGCAGCGTGAGGGAGAGCACTGAAGCTTTCTTT. Protein sequence: CASSVRESTEAFF. This chain connects TRBV9 to TRBJ1-1; D gene uncertain. Looked up from germline, CDR1 is SGDLS and CDR2 is YYNGEE. The CDR3 covers 13 residues. The V and J ends lost 2 bases and 4 bases respectively, with 9 bases between them.

The chain recombines TRBV7-9 with TRBJ1-4; the D is unclear. Deletions cut 1 base from V and 4 bases from J, with 10 bases between. The germline CDR1 and CDR2 sequences are SEHNR and FQNEAQ (reference sequence). This CDR3 has 15 residues. The CDR3 sequence: CASSLDAGLNEKLFF. In DNA form, the CDR3 reads TGTGCCAGCAGCTTAGACGCAGGCCTTAATGAAAAACTGTTTTTT.

This clone has more than one count but fewer than ten. The chain is built from TRBV19 and TRBJ1-2, with D tentatively TRBD1 (6 bases). Between the trimmed V and J ends, which lost 6 bases and 4 bases, there was a span of 18 bases. The CDR3 totals 15 residues. Germline CDR1 and CDR2: LNHDA and SQIVND (reference sequence). The CDR3 protein is CASRKQGEDGYGYTF. CDR3 nucleotides: TGTGCCAGTAGGAAACAGGGTGAGGACGGCTATGGCTACACCTTC. Full variable domain (missing parts from reference TRBV19 and TRBJ1-2): DGGITQSPKYLFRKEGQNVTLSCEQNLNHDAMYWYRQDPGQGLRLIYYSQIVNDFQKGDIAEGYSVSREKKESFPLTVTSAQKNPTAFYLCASRKQGEDGYGYTFGSGTRLTVV.

This clone was seen just once. Here the CDR3 reads CASSQVTGADYEQYF. The CDR3 region has the DNA TGCGCCAGCAGCCAAGTTACGGGAGCGGACTACGAGCAGTACTTC. The chain recombines TRBV4-1 with TRBJ2-7, with D maybe TRBD2 (6 bases). V lost 1 base and J 3 bases, leaving 13 bases between the germline ends. Germline V CDR1 and CDR2: MGHRA, YSYEKL. The CDR3 extends over 15 amino acids.

This clone was recorded once. J is TRBJ2-1 and V is TRBV9, with 7 bases aligning to TRBD1. V dropped 0 bases and J dropped 7; count of bases not matched to a gene: 1. The germline V gene has CDR1 SGDLS and CDR2 YYNGEE. The CDR3 spans 13 residues. The CDR3: CASSVAQGNEQFF. The CDR3 DNA reads as TGTGCCAGCAGCGTAGCACAGGGGAATGAGCAGTTCTTC.

This clone was detected once. The gene calls are TRBV5-5 and TRBJ2-2; D unresolved. This CDR3 is 15 amino acids long. V shed 0 bases and J shed 0 bases, with 6 bases lying between them. Germline V gene data show CDR1 as SGHKS and CDR2 as YYEKEE (reference sequence). In DNA form, the CDR3 reads TGTGCCAGCAGCTTGGTGGGGACGAACACCGGGGAGCTGTTTTTT. Amino acids: CASSLVGTNTGELFF.

J is TRBJ2-3 and V is TRBV5-4, with 12 bases identical to TRBD2. The V gene's germline CDR1 is SGHNT and CDR2 YYREEE (reference sequence). This CDR3 is built from 16 residues. The V gene end was trimmed by 0 bases and the J gene end by 7 bases; junction bases not matched to a gene: 6. The CDR3 sequence: CASSLGFTSGRNTQYF. The CDR3 bases are TGTGCCAGCAGCTTGGGGTTTACTAGCGGGAGGAATACGCAGTATTTT. Based on the CDR3 plus reference TRBV5-4 and TRBJ2-3, the full variable domain is ETGVTQSPTHLIKTRGQQVTLRCSSQSGHNTVSWYQQALGQGPQFIFQYYREEENGRGNFPPRFSGLQFPNYSSELNVNALELDDSALYLCASSLGFTSGRNTQYFGPGTRLTVL.

This clone was seen just once. This chain links TRBV28 with TRBJ2-2; a possible D gene is TRBD1 (6 bases). The CDR3 length is 15 residues. The germline CDR1 and CDR2 sequences are MDHEN and SYDVKM. Trimming shortened V by 7 bases and J by 1 base, and 13 bases separated the two germline ends. The CDR3 region has the DNA TGTGCCAGCAACCAATACAGGGAGAACACCGGGGAGCTGTTTTTT. This encodes CASNQYRENTGELFF.

This chain joins TRBV28 and TRBJ2-1, with 9 bases aligning to TRBD1. CDR1 is MDHEN and CDR2 is SYDVKM in the germline V gene. The CDR3 consists of 15 residues. The trim removed 4 bases at V and 6 bases at J, leaving 7 bases unmatched. The chain's CDR3 is CASSSGTGLGNEQFF. CDR3 DNA: TGTGCCAGCAGTTCCGGGACAGGGCTAGGCAATGAGCAGTTCTTC.